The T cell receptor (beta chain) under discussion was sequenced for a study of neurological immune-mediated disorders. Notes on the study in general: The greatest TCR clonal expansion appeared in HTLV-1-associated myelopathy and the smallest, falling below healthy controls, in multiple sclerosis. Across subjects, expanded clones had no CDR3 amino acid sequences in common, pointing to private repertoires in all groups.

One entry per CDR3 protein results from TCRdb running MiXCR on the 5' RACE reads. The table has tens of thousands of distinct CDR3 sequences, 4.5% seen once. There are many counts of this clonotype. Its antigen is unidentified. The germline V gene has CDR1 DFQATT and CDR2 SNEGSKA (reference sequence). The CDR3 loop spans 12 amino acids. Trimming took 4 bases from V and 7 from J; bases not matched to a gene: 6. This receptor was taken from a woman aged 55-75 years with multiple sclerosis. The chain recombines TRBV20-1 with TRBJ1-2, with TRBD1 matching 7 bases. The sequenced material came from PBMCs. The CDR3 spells CSATRQGTGYTF. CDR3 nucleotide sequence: TGCAGTGCTACCCGACAGGGAACTGGCTACACCTTC.